This T cell receptor beta chain was identified during a study of T cell responses to AZD1222 COVID-19 vaccine. Sequencing was performed with immunoSEQ multiplex PCR; in TCRdb, only in-frame clones are kept and a portion is missing. The table includes 95,000 to 110,000 clones, roughly 90% detected once. The V and J ends lost 7 bases and 6 bases respectively, with 16 bases between them. Germline CDR1 reads MRHNA; CDR2 reads SNTAGT. CDR3 length: 13 amino acids. The sample in question was peripheral blood, obtained 28 days after the second AZD1222 dose. This TCR was sampled from an adult who received the AZD1222 COVID-19 vaccine. The gene calls are TRBV6-4 and TRBJ2-7; unclear D gene. The CDR3 loop reads CASKVLRAFEQYF. Here the CDR3 DNA reads TGTGCCAGCAAGGTACTACGAGCATTCGAGCAGTACTTC.